Listed here are 20 T cell receptor beta chains from one sample, sequenced in a study of human T cells and chemical hapten exposure (dated by TCRdb to the early 2020s). The time point label here, explained by the study, means: patch test 1, 2 weeks after DPC sensitization. The sample's treatment or condition label is to be understood as: therapeutic diphenylcyclopropenone sensitization with weekly scalp DPC. Receptor amplification or capture employed RACE. The sample was run on a NextSeq 500. The public reads were reanalyzed by TCRdb: fastp trimming at Q25, MiXCR alignment, in-frame beta chains only. CDR3 protein duplicates are merged, each entry listing the most common genes and DNA. The sample table contains fewer than 500,000 distinct CDR3 sequences; only one count was recorded for around 4.8% of them. Jointly, the top ten make up 2% to 2.5% of the sample. The sequences come from whole blood, collected in connection with sensitization to the hapten diphenylcyclopropenone (DPC). Receptors originate from a woman aged 50 to 65 with alopecia areata. Some clones in this sample may be carry-over from other donors' samples.

The chain is built from TRBV6-2 or TRBV6-3 and TRBJ1-1; D is perhaps TRBD1 (5 bases). CDR3 length: 14 amino acids. Germline-derived CDR1 and CDR2 are MNHEY and SVGEGT. V was cut by 0 bases and J by 5 bases, with 10 bases left in between. This CDR3 is CASSYSFGGTEAFF. DNA for the CDR3: TGTGCCAGCAGTTACTCGTTCGGGGGTACTGAAGCTTTCTTT.

This clonotype was seen at least ten times. The genes are TRBV6-2 or TRBV6-3 and TRBJ1-5; weak D call: TRBD1 (6 bases). Trimming pared 4 bases from V and 0 bases from J, leaving 10 bases between. The CDR3 sequence is 15 residues long. Germline CDR1 is MNHEY and CDR2 is SVGEGT. CDR3 amino acids: CASSWDKYSNQPQHF. The CDR3 coding sequence is TGTGCCAGCAGTTGGGACAAGTATAGCAATCAGCCCCAGCATTTT.

This clonotype was seen a handful of times. The chain has TRBV6-1 and TRBJ2-7, with D tentatively TRBD1 (6 bases). Trimming cost V 2 bases and J 5 bases, with 13 bases left between them. Per the germline V gene, CDR1 is MNHNS and CDR2 is SASEGT. The length of the CDR3 is 14 residues. CDR3 in DNA: TGTGCCAGCAGTGAAATAACAGGGTGGGACGAGCAGTACTTC. This translates into CASSEITGWDEQYF.

This clonotype has more than one count but fewer than ten. J is TRBJ2-7 and V is TRBV9; 8 nucleotides line up with TRBD2. The V gene end was trimmed by 1 base and the J gene end by 6 bases; junction bases not matched to a gene: 6. Germline-derived CDR1 and CDR2 are SGDLS and YYNGEE. The CDR3 is 14 amino acids. CDR3 sequence: CASSVSGGDSEQYF. For the CDR3, the DNA is TGTGCCAGCAGCGTAAGCGGGGGAGACTCCGAGCAGTACTTC.

This clonotype has a handful of counts. The rearrangement joins TRBV10-1 to TRBJ2-7, with TRBD2 as a possible D gene (5 bases). The CDR3 has 12 amino acids. Germline V gene data show CDR1 as WNHNN and CDR2 as SYGVQD (reference sequence). Trimming removed 3 bases from V and 5 bases from J, with 8 bases in between. DNA of the CDR3: TGCGCCAGCAGTGAAGGTAGCGACGAGCAGTACTTC. Its protein product is CASSEGSDEQYF.

This clonotype was found a few times. This rearrangement joins TRBV28 to TRBJ2-7, with TRBD1 matching over 8 bases. J lost 2 bases, V lost 5 bases, and 8 bases had no gene match. The CDR3 contains 15 residues. CDR1 and CDR2 (germline): MDHEN, SYDVKM. The CDR3 region is CASSQGANSPYEQYF. The CDR3 region has the DNA TGTGCCAGCAGTCAGGGGGCGAATTCCCCCTACGAGCAGTACTTC.

This clonotype showed up many times. The rearrangement joins TRBV20-1 to TRBJ1-1, with TRBD1 as a possible D gene (5 bases). From germline, CDR1 is DFQATT and CDR2 SNEGSKA (reference sequence). Trimming shortened V by 6 bases and J by 6 bases, and 20 bases separated the two germline ends. The CDR3 spans 14 residues. The chain's CDR3 is CSAPGRGGASEAFF. CDR3 bases: TGCAGTGCCCCCGGACGGGGGGGAGCGTCTGAAGCTTTCTTT.

The rearrangement links TRBV5-4 to TRBJ2-1, with 10 bases fitting TRBD2. Trimming removed 4 bases from V and 7 bases from J; junction bases left unmatched: 8. CDR3 length equals 15 residues. The germline CDR1 and CDR2 sequences are SGHNT and YYREEE (reference sequence). The DNA for the CDR3 is TGTGCCAGCAGCCCCCAGGCTAGCGGGAGAAATGAGCAGTTCTTC. Amino acid sequence: CASSPQASGRNEQFF.

This clonotype has only a few counts. V usage is TRBV29-1 and J usage is TRBJ1-1, with TRBD1 matching over 7 bases. The V and J ends lost 5 bases and 0 bases, in that order; junction bases with no gene match: 6. The germline V gene encodes CDR1 SQVTM and CDR2 ANQGSEA. The length of the CDR3 is 14 residues. In DNA form, the CDR3 reads TGCAGCGTTCGGGACAGAAACATGAACACTGAAGCTTTCTTT. It specifies CSVRDRNMNTEAFF.

This clonotype was seen more than once but under ten times. The V gene is TRBV29-1, the J gene TRBJ2-3; D call uncertain. Germline-derived CDR1 and CDR2 are SQVTM and ANQGSEA. V lost 4 bases, J lost 6 bases, and 11 bases lay in between. This CDR3 is 12 amino acids long. The CDR3 DNA reads as TGCAGCGTTGGGACGACCAGGGATACGCAGTATTTT. Its protein product is CSVGTTRDTQYF.

This clonotype was detected ten times or more. As DNA, the CDR3 is TGCGCCAGCAGCCATGAGGCGAGAGCAGGGGCCAAAAACATTCAGTACTTC. This codes for CASSHEARAGAKNIQYF. J is TRBJ2-4 and V is TRBV4-3, with D possibly being TRBD1 (5 bases). The CDR3 runs 17 residues. The V gene's germline CDR1 is LGHNA and CDR2 YSLEER. With 3 bases removed from V and 1 base from J, the gap between germline ends came to 16 bases.

The sample holds a few counts of this clonotype. The J gene is TRBJ2-7, the V gene TRBV6-6, with 11 bases fitting TRBD2. The J segment lost 6 bases and the V segment lost 4 bases, leaving 2 bases of the junction unmatched. CDR1 is MNHNY, CDR2 SVGAGI, per germline (reference sequence). The CDR3 has 13 amino acids. CDR3 nucleotides: TGTGCCAGCAGTTTAGCGGGGGGGCGCGAGCAGTACTTC. Translation gives CASSLAGGREQYF.

This clonotype was counted ten times or more. This chain links TRBV6-2 or TRBV6-3 with TRBJ1-6; D not resolved. Germline CDR1 MNHEY, CDR2 SVGEGT. The CDR3 is 14 amino acids. V shed 5 bases and J shed 10 bases, with 15 bases lying between them. The CDR3 bases are TGTGCCAGCAGTCTCCGGGGAAGAGAGTCACCCCTCCACTTT. Amino acid sequence: CASSLRGRESPLHF.

The chain has TRBV10-3 and TRBJ2-3; 8 bases are shared with TRBD2. This CDR3 has 17 residues. In germline, CDR1 is ENHRY, CDR2 SYGVKD. The V gene end was trimmed by 5 bases and the J gene end by 4 bases; junction bases not matched to a gene: 14. In DNA, the CDR3 is TGTGCCATCAGTTCCCCAACTTTAGCGGGGTCAGCAGATACGCAGTATTTT. Translated: CAISSPTLAGSADTQYF.

This clonotype was recorded many times. The rearrangement uses TRBV3-1 and TRBJ2-7; D is unresolved. Trimming stripped 1 base from V and 8 bases from J, with 9 bases between. Germline loops: CDR1 LGHDT, CDR2 YNNKEL (reference sequence). CDR3 length: 12 residues. The CDR3 reads CASSQGLAKQYF. For the CDR3, the DNA is TGTGCCAGCAGCCAAGGATTAGCTAAGCAGTACTTC.

This clonotype was observed many times. Here the CDR3 reads CASTHRRARHIMGNQPQHF. CDR3 nucleotides: TGTGCCAGCACACATCGAAGAGCGAGACACATTATGGGCAATCAGCCCCAGCATTTT. V is TRBV21-1 and J is TRBJ1-5. TRBV21-1 is a documented pseudogene. This CDR3 contains 19 residues.

The table lists this clonotype with a few counts. The chain carries TRBV9 and TRBJ1-1; D gene uncertain. The CDR3 sequence is 16 residues long. The V end lost 4 bases, the J end lost 1 base, and 17 bases lay between the germline ends. CDR1 and CDR2 from the germline V gene are SGDLS and YYNGEE. CDR3 DNA: TGTGCCAGCAGCCCGCCCGGGCGAGGTAGGAACACTGAAGCTTTCTTT. Its protein product is CASSPPGRGRNTEAFF.

This clonotype was seen a handful of times. The chain couples TRBV11-1 to TRBJ2-4, with no clear D. V lost 1 base to trimming and J lost 4 bases, with 8 bases between them. Germline CDR1 SGHAT, CDR2 FQDESV (reference sequence). The CDR3 covers 14 residues. The CDR3 DNA reads as TGTGCCAGCAGCTTAGATGGTTTTAAAAACATTCAGTACTTC. Protein: CASSLDGFKNIQYF.

The V call is TRBV24-1, the J call TRBJ2-1, with 8 bases that match TRBD2. This CDR3 has 13 residues. With V trimmed by 7 bases and J by 8 bases, 6 bases remained unmatched. Germline-derived CDR1 and CDR2 are KGHDR and SFDVKD. The CDR3 sequence: CATRGSGDYEQFF. The CDR3 DNA is TGTGCCACCAGGGGTAGCGGGGACTATGAGCAGTTCTTC.

This clonotype was observed many times. The V gene is TRBV7-9, the J gene TRBJ2-1; no definite D call. Germline V gives CDR1 SEHNR, CDR2 FQNEAQ (reference sequence). CDR3 length: 12 amino acids. Between the trimmed V and J ends, which lost 5 bases and 3 bases, there was a span of 5 bases. The CDR3 region is CASSADYNEQFF. The CDR3 DNA reads TGTGCCAGCAGCGCCGACTACAATGAGCAGTTCTTC.